The 27 T cell receptor beta chains below were found in one sample sequenced in a study of early T cells in non-severe SARS-CoV-2 infection. From the 5' RACE reads, TCRdb called clonotypes with MiXCR, one entry per CDR3 protein. The sample carries about 80,000 distinct CDR3 sequences, over 8.5% recorded once. Sequencing was done on a sample of whole blood. The receptors derive from an adult who was a healthcare worker with PCR-confirmed SARS-CoV-2 infection or an uninfected control (not recorded which).

The chain links TRBV7-2 to TRBJ2-1; TRBD2 agrees at 7 bases. Trimming removed 5 bases from V and 6 bases from J; junction bases left unmatched: 13. Per the germline V gene, CDR1 is SGHTA and CDR2 is FQGNSA. CDR3 length equals 16 residues. CDR3 residues: CASSPLAPIRGNEQFF. As DNA, the CDR3 is TGTGCCAGCAGCCCACTAGCGCCGATCCGGGGCAATGAGCAGTTCTTC.

This clonotype was seen many times. The V call is TRBV28, the J call TRBJ2-1; 10 bases align to TRBD2. V shed 2 bases, J shed 9 bases, and the junction held 7 bases outside the gene matches. Germline V lookup: CDR1 MDHEN, CDR2 SYDVKM. The CDR3 is 15 amino acids. The CDR3: CASSLTSGKGREQFF. CDR3 DNA: TGTGCCAGCAGTTTAACTAGCGGGAAAGGACGTGAGCAGTTCTTC.

This clonotype was counted a few times. The gene calls are TRBV10-2 and TRBJ2-7; 7 bases line up with TRBD2. Germline CDR1 WSHSY, CDR2 SAAADI. This CDR3 contains 14 residues. Unmatched junction bases numbered 6, after V lost 1 base and J lost 6 bases. The CDR3: CASSELRERGEQYF. The DNA of the CDR3 is TGCGCCAGCAGTGAGTTGCGGGAGCGTGGCGAGCAGTACTTC.

This clonotype was counted many times. V usage is TRBV9 and J usage is TRBJ1-1; 10 positions match TRBD1. CDR1 SGDLS and CDR2 YYNGEE come from the germline V gene. The V gene end was trimmed by 3 bases and the J gene end by 5 bases; junction bases not matched to a gene: 10. The CDR3 loop spans 16 amino acids. CDR3 bases: TGTGCCAGCAGCGGTGTAACCGGGACAGGGGAGACTGAAGCTTTCTTT. This translates into CASSGVTGTGETEAFF.

The table lists this clonotype with many counts. This chain joins TRBV20-1 and TRBJ1-2; D remains unclear. With 1 base removed from V and 0 bases from J, the gap between germline ends came to 6 bases. Germline V lookup: CDR1 DFQATT, CDR2 SNEGSKA (reference sequence). CDR3 length: 13 residues. CDR3: CSARVPSNYGYTF. The CDR3 DNA sequence: TGCAGTGCTAGAGTCCCGTCTAACTATGGCTACACCTTC.

V is TRBV4-2 and J is TRBJ2-5, with 7 bases identical to TRBD1. Germline CDR1 and CDR2: LGHNA and YNFKEQ. The ends lost 1 base at V and 4 bases at J; junction bases unmatched: 9. The length of the CDR3 is 16 residues. CDR3 sequence: CASSQVTQGVGETQYF. As DNA, the CDR3 is TGTGCCAGCAGCCAAGTAACCCAGGGGGTCGGAGAGACCCAGTACTTC.

This clonotype was counted at least ten times. This chain links TRBV28 with TRBJ2-5; D call uncertain. From germline, CDR1 is MDHEN and CDR2 SYDVKM. Trimming removed 3 bases at V and 4 bases at J, with 6 bases between. The CDR3 length is 12 residues. CDR3 residues: CASSFPSETQYF. The CDR3 coding sequence is TGTGCCAGCAGTTTCCCGTCAGAGACCCAGTACTTC.

This clonotype was picked up many times. The chain employs TRBV7-8 and TRBJ1-4; no clear D. There are 13 residues in the CDR3. V was pared by 3 bases and J by 8 bases, with 10 bases between. The germline V gene has CDR1 SGHVS and CDR2 FQNEAQ. CDR3 sequence reads: CASSLGYREKLFF. In DNA, the CDR3 is TGTGCCAGCAGCTTGGGGTACCGGGAAAAACTGTTTTTT.

This clonotype rates as medium-sized (0.01 to 0.1%). The V and J genes are TRBV7-2 and TRBJ1-5, with D hard to call. V was cut by 8 bases and J by 7 bases, with 12 bases left in between. Germline V lookup: CDR1 SGHTA, CDR2 FQGNSA. CDR3 length equals 12 residues. CDR3 amino acids: CASQEVGQPQHF. The CDR3 DNA is TGTGCCAGCCAAGAAGTTGGACAGCCCCAGCATTTT.

This clonotype came up many times. The rearrangement links TRBV6-2 or TRBV6-3 to TRBJ2-3; TRBD2 is a possible D gene (6 bases). This CDR3 is built from 13 residues. Germline V lookup: CDR1 MNHEY, CDR2 SVGEGT. V was pared by 7 bases and J by 8 bases, with 16 bases between. DNA of the CDR3: TGTGCCAGCATACGCTCGGGAGAGGGTACGCAGTATTTT. Its translation: CASIRSGEGTQYF.

This clonotype was seen repeatedly, ten times or more. The chain has TRBV7-2 and TRBJ2-2; 7 bases match TRBD1. Looked up from germline, CDR1 is SGHTA and CDR2 is FQGNSA. Losses at the gene ends were 6 bases for V and 1 base for J; bases not matched to a gene: 2. There are 14 residues in the CDR3. This chain's CDR3 is CASRWTGNTGELFF. DNA for the CDR3: TGTGCCAGCAGGTGGACAGGGAACACCGGGGAGCTGTTTTTT.

This clonotype was recorded at least ten times. The CDR3, as DNA: TGTGCCAGCAGTGAATCGAGGAGCGGCGAGCAGTACTTC. This codes for CASSESRSGEQYF. The chain uses TRBV6-1 and TRBJ2-7; tentative D call: TRBD2 (5 bases). CDR3 length: 13 amino acids. The V gene's germline CDR1 is MNHNS and CDR2 SASEGT. V lost 2 bases to trimming and J lost 6 bases, with 11 bases between them.

The chain links TRBV27 to TRBJ2-7; 7 bases align to TRBD1. With V trimmed by 3 bases and J by 6 bases, 8 bases remained unmatched. The V gene's germline CDR1 is MNHEY and CDR2 SMNVEV (reference sequence). CDR3 length: 14 amino acids. The CDR3 spells CASSLNRGSVEQYF. CDR3 bases: TGTGCCAGCAGTTTGAACAGGGGATCCGTCGAGCAGTACTTC.

The genes are TRBV6-5 and TRBJ2-7; D is unclear. From germline, CDR1 is MNHEY and CDR2 SVGAGI. CDR3 size: 13 residues. V shed 5 bases and J shed 6 bases, with 14 bases lying between them. The CDR3 loop reads CASSPLPVGEQYF. CDR3 DNA sequence: TGTGCCAGCAGTCCTTTGCCGGTGGGCGAGCAGTACTTC.

The V gene is TRBV30, the J gene TRBJ2-7, with a tentative D call TRBD1 (6 bases). CDR3 length: 14 amino acids. Germline V gene lookup returns CDR1 GTSNPN and CDR2 SVGIG (reference sequence). The ends were cut back, 0 bases at V and 3 bases at J, with 12 bases in the middle. CDR3 DNA: TGTGCCTGGAGTGTATCGGACAGCTTCTACGAGCAGTACTTC. Residues: CAWSVSDSFYEQYF.

This clonotype came up a few times. V gene TRBV5-5 combines with J gene TRBJ2-1, with D tentatively TRBD2 (5 bases). Trimming took 5 bases from V and 2 from J, leaving 8 bases between them. CDR1 is SGHKS and CDR2 is YYEKEE in the germline V gene (reference sequence). The CDR3 has 13 residues. This CDR3 reads CASRSGAYNEQFF. DNA of the CDR3: TGTGCCAGCAGATCCGGGGCCTACAATGAGCAGTTCTTC.

This clonotype has only a few counts. This rearrangement joins TRBV30 to TRBJ2-3, with D possibly being TRBD1 (5 bases). This CDR3 is built from 14 residues. The V gene lost 4 bases and the J gene lost 1 base, with 12 bases spanning the gap. Germline V gene sequence: CDR1 GTSNPN, CDR2 SVGIG (reference sequence). CDR3 DNA: TGTGCCTGGACACAGGTGGGCGGCACAGATACGCAGTATTTT. Its protein is CAWTQVGGTDTQYF.

This chain joins TRBV29-1 and TRBJ2-2, with D perhaps matching TRBD2 (6 bases). Germline CDR1 is SQVTM and CDR2 is ANQGSEA. The CDR3 runs 13 residues. V lost 7 bases to trimming and J lost 1 base, with 10 bases between them. The CDR3 DNA sequence: TGCAGCGCTTGTAGCGGGAACACCGGGGAGCTGTTTTTT. Protein sequence: CSACSGNTGELFF.

This clonotype turned up a few times. This rearrangement joins TRBV10-1 to TRBJ2-7, with TRBD2 matching over 9 bases. Germline CDR1 and CDR2: WNHNN and SYGVQD (reference sequence). The J segment lost 7 bases and the V segment lost 8 bases, leaving 15 bases of the junction unmatched. This CDR3 is 15 amino acids long. The CDR3 DNA sequence: TGCGCCAGCGGAAATCTCGGGACTAGCAGACGGGAGCAGTACTTC. Amino acids: CASGNLGTSRREQYF.

This clonotype was counted many times. The V gene is TRBV28, the J gene TRBJ2-7, with TRBD2 matching over 8 bases. V was pared by 5 bases and J by 10 bases, with 4 bases of the junction left unmatched. The V gene's germline CDR1 is MDHEN and CDR2 SYDVKM. The CDR3 has 11 amino acids. The CDR3 region is CASSLTSVQYF. The CDR3 coding sequence is TGTGCCAGCAGTCTGACTAGCGTACAGTACTTC.

This clonotype was seen a few times. V usage is TRBV28 and J usage is TRBJ2-3; 10 bases are a match to TRBD2. The CDR3 sequence is 15 residues long. With 8 bases clipped from V and 8 bases from J, the junction kept 13 bases outside the gene matches. Germline CDR1 is MDHEN and CDR2 is SYDVKM. CDR3 sequence reads: CASGTSGRATATQYF. The CDR3, as DNA: TGTGCCAGCGGTACCAGCGGGAGGGCCACTGCTACGCAGTATTTT.

There are many counts of this clonotype. The CDR3 region has the DNA TGTGCCATCAGTGGAAATCCGGATACGCAGTATTTT. This codes for CAISGNPDTQYF. V and J are TRBV10-3 and TRBJ2-3; D unclear. The V end was cut by 4 bases, the J end by 6 bases, with 8 bases between. Germline values: CDR1 ENHRY, CDR2 SYGVKD. The CDR3 consists of 12 residues.

Ten or more counts support this clonotype. The chain couples TRBV2 to TRBJ2-2; D remains unclear. Germline CDR1 is SNHLY and CDR2 is FYNNEI. The CDR3 spans 13 residues. Trimming took off 6 bases at V and 4 bases at J, with 9 bases between the two ends. CDR3 residues: CASRPFATGELFF. The CDR3 nucleotides read TGTGCCAGCAGACCTTTTGCCACCGGGGAGCTGTTTTTT. Filled out from reference TRBV2 and TRBJ2-2, the complete variable domain reads EPEVTQTPSHQVTQMGQEVILRCVPISNHLYFYWYRQILGQKVEFLVSFYNNEISEKSEIFDDQFSVERPDGSNFTLKIRSTKLEDSAMYFCASRPFATGELFFGEGSRLTVL.

The rearrangement joins TRBV12-3 or TRBV12-4 to TRBJ1-5; the match to TRBD1 covers 8 bases. This CDR3 is built from 15 residues. V lost 3 bases, J lost 3 bases, and 4 bases stayed unmatched. CDR3 amino acids: CASSFTGGTNQPQHF. The CDR3 DNA follows: TGTGCCAGCAGTTTCACAGGGGGGACCAATCAGCCCCAGCATTTT.

There are many counts of this clonotype. The rearrangement uses TRBV5-1 and TRBJ1-1; a weak D match, TRBD1 (6 bases). Germline V lookup: CDR1 SGHRS, CDR2 YFSETQ. The CDR3 sequence is 14 residues long. Deletions cut 3 bases from V and 1 base from J, with 10 bases between. This CDR3 reads CASSSGQPNTEAFF. DNA for the CDR3: TGCGCCAGCAGCTCCGGACAGCCGAACACTGAAGCTTTCTTT. Full variable domain (remainder filled in from reference TRBV5-1 and TRBJ1-1): KAGVTQTPRYLIKTRGQQVTLSCSPISGHRSVSWYQQTPGQGLQFLFEYFSETQRNKGNFPGRFSGRQFSNSRSEMNVSTLELGDSALYLCASSSGQPNTEAFFGQGTRLTVV.

This clonotype was picked up many times. CDR3 nucleotides: TGCAGTGCTAGGGGACTAGCGGGAGAATATACGCAGTATTTT. It codes for CSARGLAGEYTQYF. The V and J genes are TRBV20-1 and TRBJ2-3; TRBD2 aligns across 14 bases. V shed 3 bases, J shed 7 bases, and the junction held 3 bases outside the gene matches. CDR3 size: 14 residues. In germline, CDR1 is DFQATT, CDR2 SNEGSKA (reference sequence).

There are a few counts of this clonotype. V is TRBV2 and J is TRBJ2-3; the D is unclear. V dropped 7 bases and J dropped 4 bases, with 9 bases sitting between them. Per the germline V gene, CDR1 is SNHLY and CDR2 is FYNNEI. This CDR3 contains 12 residues. CDR3 region: CASKAEADTQYF. In DNA, the CDR3 is TGTGCCAGCAAGGCCGAAGCAGATACGCAGTATTTT. The variable domain in full, with the rest retrieved from reference TRBV2 and TRBJ2-3, is EPEVTQTPSHQVTQMGQEVILRCVPISNHLYFYWYRQILGQKVEFLVSFYNNEISEKSEIFDDQFSVERPDGSNFTLKIRSTKLEDSAMYFCASKAEADTQYFGPGTRLTVL.